The next 17 T cell receptor beta chains were all read from a single sample in a study of shared clonotypes between healthy human individuals. Profiled with immunoSEQ multiplex PCR; TCRdb holds only in-frame clones, not every one. The sample lists some 490,000 clones, 78% occurring once. Sequenced: PBMCs. The receptors stem from a woman in her thirties or forties in good health. Some clones in this sample may be carry-over from other donors' samples.

This chain joins TRBV7-2 and TRBJ2-7, with 10 bases lining up with TRBD1. CDR1 is SGHTA, CDR2 FQGNSA, per germline. This CDR3 has 16 amino acids. The V and J ends lost 2 bases and 2 bases, in that order; junction bases with no gene match: 6. The CDR3 nucleotides are TGTGCCAGCAGCTTATCAGGGACAGGGGAACCCTACGAGCAGTACTTC. It is translated as CASSLSGTGEPYEQYF.

This chain uses TRBV29-1 with TRBJ2-5, with D perhaps assigned TRBD1 or TRBD2 (5 bases each). Germline CDR1 reads SQVTM; CDR2 reads ANQGSEA. V was trimmed by 2 bases and J by 5 bases, leaving 12 bases between them. The CDR3 extends over 13 amino acids. This chain's CDR3 is CSVEITWGETQYF. The CDR3 DNA sequence: TGCAGCGTTGAAATAACATGGGGGGAGACCCAGTACTTC. Supplemented by reference TRBV29-1 and TRBJ2-5, the full variable domain reads SAVISQKPSRDICQRGTSLTIQCQVDSQVTMMFWYRQQPGQSLTLIATANQGSEATYESGFVIDKFPISRPNLTFSTLTVSNMSPEDSSIYLCSVEITWGETQYFGPGTRLLVL.

The CDR3 spells CASSSPKGTIEQFF. The CDR3 region has the DNA TGTGCCAGCAGCAGCCCCAAGGGAACCATCGAGCAGTTCTTC. The genes are TRBV11-2 and TRBJ2-1; D is ambiguous. This CDR3 is 14 amino acids long. Germline V gene lookup returns CDR1 SGHAT and CDR2 FQNNGV. V was trimmed by 5 bases and J by 10 bases, leaving 18 bases between them.

This clone was recorded only once. The gene calls are TRBV11-2 and TRBJ2-3; D gene uncertain. Trimming removed 1 base from V and 2 bases from J, with 13 bases in between. This CDR3 has 16 residues. The germline CDR1 and CDR2 sequences are SGHAT and FQNNGV. CDR3 protein: CASSLVGLRLTDTQYF. The CDR3 DNA reads as TGTGCCAGCAGCTTAGTAGGGCTGAGGCTCACAGATACGCAGTATTTT. Drawing the rest from reference TRBV11-2 and TRBJ2-3, the complete variable domain is EAGVAQSPRYKIIEKRQSVAFWCNPISGHATLYWYQQILGQGPKLLIQFQNNGVVDDSQLPKDRFSAERLKGVDSTLKIQPAKLEDSAVYLCASSLVGLRLTDTQYFGPGTRLTVL.

This chain links TRBV29-1 with TRBJ1-2; 9 bases are a match to TRBD1. Germline lookup yields CDR1 SQVTM and CDR2 ANQGSEA. The CDR3 runs 17 residues. The trim removed 7 bases at V and 4 bases at J, leaving 19 bases unmatched. The CDR3, as DNA: TGCAGCGCTAGGATCGGGTACAGGGGGCGCGCGGGCTATGGCTACACCTTC. As protein: CSARIGYRGRAGYGYTF. Full variable domain (missing parts from reference TRBV29-1 and TRBJ1-2): SAVISQKPSRDICQRGTSLTIQCQVDSQVTMMFWYRQQPGQSLTLIATANQGSEATYESGFVIDKFPISRPNLTFSTLTVSNMSPEDSSIYLCSARIGYRGRAGYGYTFGSGTRLTVV.

V usage is TRBV7-9 and J usage is TRBJ1-1; tentative D call: TRBD1 (5 bases). Trimming left V 6 bases short and J 3 bases short, with 20 bases between. Germline values: CDR1 SEHNR, CDR2 FQNEAQ (reference sequence). This CDR3 region has 16 residues. The CDR3 loop reads CASRVIRDPVDTEAFF. CDR3 DNA: TGTGCCAGCAGGGTTATCCGGGACCCCGTGGACACTGAAGCTTTCTTT.

The chain is built from TRBV6-4 and TRBJ2-7, with 7 bases identical to TRBD2. The ends lost 6 bases at V and 7 bases at J; junction bases unmatched: 9. This CDR3 is built from 13 residues. Per the germline V gene, CDR1 is MRHNA and CDR2 is SNTAGT. The CDR3 sequence: CASSPTPGGEQYF. The CDR3 nucleotides read TGTGCCAGCAGCCCGACCCCGGGGGGTGAGCAGTACTTC.

This clone was seen more than once but under ten times. The genes are TRBV7-3 and TRBJ2-5; D unclear. Germline-derived CDR1 and CDR2 are SGHTA and FQGTGA. The CDR3 has 15 amino acids. Trimming cost V 1 base and J 5 bases, with 14 bases left between them. CDR3 protein: CASSLSPGPYETQYF. The CDR3, as DNA: TGTGCCAGCAGCTTAAGCCCAGGACCCTATGAGACCCAGTACTTC.

This clone was detected many times. This rearrangement joins TRBV27 to TRBJ2-1; TRBD2 agrees at 11 bases. CDR3 length equals 16 residues. Trimming at V came to 10 bases and at J to 1 base, leaving 9 bases not matched to a gene. Per germline, CDR1 MNHEY and CDR2 SMNVEV (reference sequence). The CDR3 spells CATSPGLADSYNEQFF. CDR3 bases: TGTGCCACCTCCCCGGGACTAGCGGATTCCTACAATGAGCAGTTCTTC.

The V call is TRBV30, the J call TRBJ2-1; 7 nucleotides agree with TRBD2. The germline CDR1 and CDR2 sequences are GTSNPN and SVGIG (reference sequence). V shed 4 bases, J shed 4 bases, and the junction held 7 bases outside the gene matches. The CDR3 totals 14 residues. CDR3 bases: TGTGCCTGGAAGCGGGCTAGCGGTTACAATGAGCAGTTCTTC. Encoded protein: CAWKRASGYNEQFF.

The chain has TRBV7-3 and TRBJ2-7; the D call may be TRBD1 or TRBD2 (7 bases each). The CDR3 contains 18 residues. Germline V CDR1 and CDR2: SGHTA, FQGTGA. V gave up 5 bases and J gave up 4 bases, with 27 bases separating them. The CDR3 region has the DNA TGTGCCAGCAGCGTAAGACAGGGACCTTCTAGCGGACCTTACGAGCAGTACTTC. Amino acids: CASSVRQGPSSGPYEQYF.

The chain is built from TRBV10-3 and TRBJ2-1; D not resolved. Looked up from germline, CDR1 is ENHRY and CDR2 is SYGVKD. The CDR3 runs to 12 residues. V was shortened by 6 bases and J by 6 bases, with 9 bases between the two germline ends. This CDR3 is CAISQVVNEQFF. The CDR3 coding sequence is TGTGCCATCAGCCAAGTTGTCAATGAGCAGTTCTTC.

The chain joins TRBV5-1 to TRBJ2-1, with 7 bases matching TRBD2. The CDR3 is 15 residues long. The ends lost 4 bases at V and 5 bases at J; junction bases unmatched: 9. Germline V gives CDR1 SGHRS, CDR2 YFSETQ. As DNA, the CDR3 is TGCGCCAGCAGCAACGGGCCCGGGGGGAACAATGAGCAGTTCTTC. This gives the protein CASSNGPGGNNEQFF.

This sequence joins TRBV18 and TRBJ2-5; 11 positions match TRBD1. The germline CDR1 and CDR2 sequences are KGHSH and LQKENI. This CDR3 is 16 amino acids long. With V trimmed by 4 bases and J by 3 bases, 7 bases remained unmatched. The chain's CDR3 is CASSRPGTGGEETQYF. The CDR3, as DNA: TGTGCCAGCTCACGACCCGGGACAGGGGGGGAAGAGACCCAGTACTTC.

V gene TRBV7-2 combines with J gene TRBJ1-1; 11 positions match TRBD1. The CDR3 length is 15 residues. Germline CDR1 reads SGHTA; CDR2 reads FQGNSA. The V and J ends lost 4 bases and 6 bases, in that order; junction bases with no gene match: 7. In DNA, the CDR3 is TGTGCCAGCAGCTCCCCGGACAGGGGGCTGGCTGAAGCTTTCTTT. Translation gives CASSSPDRGLAEAFF. Combining the CDR3 with reference TRBV7-2 and TRBJ1-1 gives the whole variable domain GAGVSQSPSNKVTEKGKDVELRCDPISGHTALYWYRQSLGQGLEFLIYFQGNSAPDKSGLPSDRFSAERTGGSVSTLTIQRTQQEDSAVYLCASSSPDRGLAEAFFGQGTRLTVV.

In this sample, this clone turned up a few times. The CDR3 end shows no conserved phenylalanine or tryptophan, and so a read error is likely. It is unclear where the CDR3 begins or ends on the DNA, so no DNA is shown, and the CDR3 is as TCRdb lists it. The rearrangement uses TRBV5-1 and TRBJ2-3. Germline values: CDR1 SGHRS, CDR2 YFSETQ. The CDR3 contains 9 residues when both ends are counted. CDR3 amino acids: CASSLAGHA.

This chain links TRBV27 with TRBJ2-1; D perhaps matches TRBD2 (6 bases). This CDR3 region has 14 residues. CDR1 MNHEY and CDR2 SMNVEV come from the germline V gene (reference sequence). The germline V and J ends were trimmed by 3 bases and 6 bases, with 12 bases remaining between them. The CDR3 protein is CASSFTSLVNEQFF. Here the CDR3 DNA reads TGTGCCAGCAGTTTTACTAGCTTGGTCAATGAGCAGTTCTTC.